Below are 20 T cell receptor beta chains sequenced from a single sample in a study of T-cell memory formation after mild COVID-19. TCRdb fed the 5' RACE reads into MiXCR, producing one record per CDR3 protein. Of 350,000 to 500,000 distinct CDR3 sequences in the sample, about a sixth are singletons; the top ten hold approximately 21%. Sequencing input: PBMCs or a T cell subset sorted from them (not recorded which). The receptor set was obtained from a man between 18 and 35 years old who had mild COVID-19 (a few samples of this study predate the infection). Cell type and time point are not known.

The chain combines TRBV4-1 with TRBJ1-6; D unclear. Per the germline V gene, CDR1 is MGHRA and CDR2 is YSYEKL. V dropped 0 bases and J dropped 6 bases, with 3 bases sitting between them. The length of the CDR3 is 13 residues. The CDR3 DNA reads TGCGCCAGCAGCCAAGAGGTTAATTCACCCCTCCACTTT. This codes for CASSQEVNSPLHF.

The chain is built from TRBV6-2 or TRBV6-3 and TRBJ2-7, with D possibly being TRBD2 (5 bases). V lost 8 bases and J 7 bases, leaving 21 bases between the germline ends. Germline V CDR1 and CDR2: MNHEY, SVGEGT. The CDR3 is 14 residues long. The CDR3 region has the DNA TGTGCCAGCCGCTCTACCCTAGAAACGGGGGAGCAGTACTTC. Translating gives CASRSTLETGEQYF.

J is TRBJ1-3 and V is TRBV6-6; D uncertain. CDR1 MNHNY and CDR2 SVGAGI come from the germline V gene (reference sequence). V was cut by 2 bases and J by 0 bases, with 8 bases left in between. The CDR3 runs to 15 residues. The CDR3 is CASSYGQSSGNTIYF. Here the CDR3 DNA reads TGTGCCAGCAGTTACGGGCAAAGCTCTGGAAACACCATATATTTT.

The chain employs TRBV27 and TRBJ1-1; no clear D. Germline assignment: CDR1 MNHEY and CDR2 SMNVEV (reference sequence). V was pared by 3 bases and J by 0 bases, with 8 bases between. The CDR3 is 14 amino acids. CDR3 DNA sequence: TGTGCCAGCAGTTTCGACGGCGTGAACACTGAAGCTTTCTTT. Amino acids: CASSFDGVNTEAFF.

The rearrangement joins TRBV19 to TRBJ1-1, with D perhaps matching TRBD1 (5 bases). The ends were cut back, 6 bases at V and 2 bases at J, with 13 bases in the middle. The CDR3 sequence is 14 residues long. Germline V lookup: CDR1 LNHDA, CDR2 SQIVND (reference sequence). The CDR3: CASRFETVNTEAFF. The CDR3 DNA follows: TGTGCCAGTAGATTTGAGACAGTCAACACTGAAGCTTTCTTT.

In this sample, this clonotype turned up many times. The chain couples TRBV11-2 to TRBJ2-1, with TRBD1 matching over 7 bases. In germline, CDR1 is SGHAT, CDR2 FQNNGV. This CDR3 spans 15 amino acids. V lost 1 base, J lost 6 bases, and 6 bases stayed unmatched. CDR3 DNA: TGTGCCAGCAGCTTAGGGTGGACAGGTATCAATGAGCAGTTCTTC. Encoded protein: CASSLGWTGINEQFF. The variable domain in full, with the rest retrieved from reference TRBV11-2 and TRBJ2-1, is EAGVAQSPRYKIIEKRQSVAFWCNPISGHATLYWYQQILGQGPKLLIQFQNNGVVDDSQLPKDRFSAERLKGVDSTLKIQPAKLEDSAVYLCASSLGWTGINEQFFGPGTRLTVL.

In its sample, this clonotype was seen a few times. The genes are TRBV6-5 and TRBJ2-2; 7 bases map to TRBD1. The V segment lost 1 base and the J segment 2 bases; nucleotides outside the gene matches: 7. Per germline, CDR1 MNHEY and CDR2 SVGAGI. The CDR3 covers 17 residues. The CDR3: CASSYLTGLVNTGELFF. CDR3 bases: TGTGCCAGCAGTTACTTGACAGGGCTAGTTAACACCGGGGAGCTGTTTTTT.

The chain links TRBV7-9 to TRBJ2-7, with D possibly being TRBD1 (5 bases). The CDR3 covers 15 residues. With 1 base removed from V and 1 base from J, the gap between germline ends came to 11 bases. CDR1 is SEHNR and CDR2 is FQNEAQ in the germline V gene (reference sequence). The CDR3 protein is CASSLEPGISYEQYF. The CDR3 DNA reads TGTGCCAGCAGCTTAGAGCCAGGGATTTCCTACGAGCAGTACTTC.

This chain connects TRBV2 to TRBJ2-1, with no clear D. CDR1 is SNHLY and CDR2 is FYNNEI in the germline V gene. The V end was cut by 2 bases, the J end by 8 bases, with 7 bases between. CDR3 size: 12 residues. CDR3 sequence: CASSEIGHEQFF. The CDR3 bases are TGTGCCAGCAGTGAAATAGGCCATGAGCAGTTCTTC.

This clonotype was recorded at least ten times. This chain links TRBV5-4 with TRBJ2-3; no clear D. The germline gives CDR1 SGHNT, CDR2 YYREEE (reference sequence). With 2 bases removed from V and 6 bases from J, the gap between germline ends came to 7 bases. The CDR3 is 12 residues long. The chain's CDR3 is CASSLNWDTQYF. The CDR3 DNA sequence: TGTGCCAGCAGCTTAAACTGGGATACGCAGTATTTT.

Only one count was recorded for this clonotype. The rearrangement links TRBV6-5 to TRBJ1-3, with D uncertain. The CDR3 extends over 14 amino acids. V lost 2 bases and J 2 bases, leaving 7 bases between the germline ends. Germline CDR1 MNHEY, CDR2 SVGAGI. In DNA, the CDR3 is TGTGCCAGCAGTTACCGATATCCTGGAAACACCATATATTTT. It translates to CASSYRYPGNTIYF.

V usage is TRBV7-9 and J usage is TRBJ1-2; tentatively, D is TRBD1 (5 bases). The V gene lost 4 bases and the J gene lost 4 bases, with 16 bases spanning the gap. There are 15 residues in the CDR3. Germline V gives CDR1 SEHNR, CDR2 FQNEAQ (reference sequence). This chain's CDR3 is CASSSFKQVAYGYTF. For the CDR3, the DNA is TGTGCCAGCAGCTCGTTTAAACAGGTGGCCTATGGCTACACCTTC.

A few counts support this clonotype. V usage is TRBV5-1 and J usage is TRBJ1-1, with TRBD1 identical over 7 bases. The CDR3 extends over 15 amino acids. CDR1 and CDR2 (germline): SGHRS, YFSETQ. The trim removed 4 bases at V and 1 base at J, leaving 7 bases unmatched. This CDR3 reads CASSIQGRGNTEAFF. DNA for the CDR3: TGCGCCAGCAGCATACAGGGGCGGGGGAACACTGAAGCTTTCTTT.

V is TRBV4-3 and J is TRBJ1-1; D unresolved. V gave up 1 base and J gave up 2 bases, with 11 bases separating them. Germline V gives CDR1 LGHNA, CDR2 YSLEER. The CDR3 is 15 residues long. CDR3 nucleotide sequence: TGCGCCAGCAGCCAAGTGACCGGGAGCAACACTGAAGCTTTCTTT. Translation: CASSQVTGSNTEAFF.

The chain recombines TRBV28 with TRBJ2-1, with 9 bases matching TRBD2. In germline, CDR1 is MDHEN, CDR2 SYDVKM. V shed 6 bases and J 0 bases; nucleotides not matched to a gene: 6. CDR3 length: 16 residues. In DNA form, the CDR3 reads TGTGCCAGCAGCGGCGGGGGGGCCGACTCCTACAATGAGCAGTTCTTC. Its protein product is CASSGGGADSYNEQFF.

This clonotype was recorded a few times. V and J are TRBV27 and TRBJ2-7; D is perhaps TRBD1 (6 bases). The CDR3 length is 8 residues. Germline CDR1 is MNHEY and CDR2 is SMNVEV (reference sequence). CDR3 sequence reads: CASSGQGV. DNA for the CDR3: TGTGCCAGCAGTGGGCAGGGGGTC.

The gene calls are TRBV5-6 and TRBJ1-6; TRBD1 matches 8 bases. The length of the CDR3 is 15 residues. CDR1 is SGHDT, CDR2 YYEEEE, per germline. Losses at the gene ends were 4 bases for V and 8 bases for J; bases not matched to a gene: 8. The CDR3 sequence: CASSTDRAWDSPLHF. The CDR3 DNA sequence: TGTGCCAGCAGCACGGACAGGGCCTGGGATTCACCCCTCCACTTT.

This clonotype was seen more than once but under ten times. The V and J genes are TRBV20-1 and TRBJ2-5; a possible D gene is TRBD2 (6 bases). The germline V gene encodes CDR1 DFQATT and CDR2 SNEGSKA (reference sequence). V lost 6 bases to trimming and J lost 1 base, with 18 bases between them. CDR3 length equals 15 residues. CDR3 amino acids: CSAPSGGTFQETQYF. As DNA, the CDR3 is TGCAGTGCGCCTAGTGGGGGGACCTTCCAAGAGACCCAGTACTTC.

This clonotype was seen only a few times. The CDR3 loop reads CASTLTGMGEKLFF. The CDR3 bases are TGTGCCAGCACCTTGACAGGGATGGGTGAAAAACTGTTTTTT. The rearrangement uses TRBV12-3 or TRBV12-4 and TRBJ1-4; TRBD1 matches 7 bases. The CDR3 spans 14 residues. The V and J ends lost 7 bases and 7 bases, in that order; junction bases with no gene match: 9.

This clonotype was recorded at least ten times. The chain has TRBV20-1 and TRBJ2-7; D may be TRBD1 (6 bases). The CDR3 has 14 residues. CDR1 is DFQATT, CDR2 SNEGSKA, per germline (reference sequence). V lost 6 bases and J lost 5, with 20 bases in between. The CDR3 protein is CSASHRDRLHEQYV. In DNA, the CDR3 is TGCAGTGCCAGCCACAGGGATCGACTTCACGAGCAGTACGTC.